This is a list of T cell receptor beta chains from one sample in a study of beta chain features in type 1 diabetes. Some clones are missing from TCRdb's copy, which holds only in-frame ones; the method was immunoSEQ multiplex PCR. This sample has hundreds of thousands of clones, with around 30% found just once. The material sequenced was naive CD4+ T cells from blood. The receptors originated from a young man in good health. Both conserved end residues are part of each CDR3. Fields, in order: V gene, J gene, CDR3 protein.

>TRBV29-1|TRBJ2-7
CSVLLGTEGEQYF
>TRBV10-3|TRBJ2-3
CAISWTVSTDTQYF
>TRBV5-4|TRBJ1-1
CASSRRDRLNTEAFF
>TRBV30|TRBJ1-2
CAWSVNRLHTF
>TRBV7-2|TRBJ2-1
CASSIDSNPINEQFF
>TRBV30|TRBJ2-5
CAWTTQGQTQYF
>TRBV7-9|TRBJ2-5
CASSLSNQETQYF
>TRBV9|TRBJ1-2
CASSVWKNYGYTF
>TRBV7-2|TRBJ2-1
CASSLTRNRAISGVVEQFF
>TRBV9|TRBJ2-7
CASSVESYTGQYF